The 10 T cell receptor beta chains reported below all come from one sample, sequenced in a study of blood T cell repertoires in COVID-19. Produced via immunoSEQ multiplex PCR; TCRdb's table is partial and in-frame only. The sample has approximately 290,000 clones, roughly 90% seen once. Sequencing was carried out using PBMCs or T cells enriched from blood (not recorded which). The receptors were sampled from a woman younger than 30 with acute COVID-19.

The V call is TRBV7-2, the J call TRBJ1-2; tentatively, D is TRBD1 (6 bases). Trimming removed 5 bases at V and 8 bases at J, with 15 bases between. The CDR3 has 13 amino acids. Germline V CDR1 and CDR2: SGHTA, FQGNSA. DNA of the CDR3: TGTGCCAGCAGCGTAACAGGGATTTTAGGCTACACCTTC. Translated, it gives CASSVTGILGYTF.

V is TRBV21-1 and J is TRBJ1-6. TRBV21-1 is designated a pseudogene. This CDR3 has 18 amino acids. The chain's CDR3 is CASSKVAPRISYNSPLHF. The CDR3, as DNA: TGTGCCAGCAGCAAAGTCGCCCCGCGGATCTCCTATAATTCACCCCTCCACTTT.

V and J are TRBV19 and TRBJ1-1, with D perhaps matching TRBD1 (5 bases). V lost 5 bases and J 4 bases, leaving 17 bases between the germline ends. There are 15 residues in the CDR3. The germline gives CDR1 LNHDA, CDR2 SQIVND (reference sequence). CDR3 DNA sequence: TGTGCCAGTAGTCCCCTCCCAGGGCGAGGCACTGAAGCTTTCTTT. This codes for CASSPLPGRGTEAFF. The full variable domain, completed using reference TRBV19 and TRBJ1-1, is DGGITQSPKYLFRKEGQNVTLSCEQNLNHDAMYWYRQDPGQGLRLIYYSQIVNDFQKGDIAEGYSVSREKKESFPLTVTSAQKNPTAFYLCASSPLPGRGTEAFFGQGTRLTVV.

The chain couples TRBV5-8 to TRBJ1-2; TRBD1 matches at 10 bases. CDR1 SGHTS and CDR2 YDEGEE come from the germline V gene. The V gene end was trimmed by 4 bases and the J gene end by 6 bases; junction bases not matched to a gene: 9. This CDR3 is 15 amino acids long. The DNA of the CDR3 is TGTGCCAGCAGCCCGCGACAGGGGGCGATCGATGGCTACACCTTC. The encoded protein is CASSPRQGAIDGYTF.

The chain links TRBV11-3 to TRBJ1-1, with D perhaps TRBD1 (5 bases). The germline V and J ends were trimmed by 7 bases and 1 base, with 19 bases remaining between them. The germline V gene encodes CDR1 SGHNT and CDR2 YENEEA. The CDR3 is 16 amino acids. The CDR3 protein is CASTPTWEGKNTEAFF. In nucleotides, the CDR3 is TGTGCCAGCACCCCGACTTGGGAGGGGAAGAACACTGAAGCTTTCTTT.

The chain is built from TRBV13 and TRBJ2-3, with D perhaps TRBD2 (7 bases). The V end was cut by 3 bases, the J end by 2 bases, with 12 bases between. Germline lookup yields CDR1 PRHDT and CDR2 FYEKMQ (reference sequence). The CDR3 spans 15 residues. This chain's CDR3 is CASSLGGQATDTQYF. The CDR3 DNA is TGTGCCAGCAGCTTGGGGGGGCAGGCCACAGATACGCAGTATTTT.

V gene TRBV27 combines with J gene TRBJ2-2; the match to TRBD2 covers 15 bases. In germline, CDR1 is MNHEY, CDR2 SMNVEV (reference sequence). J gave up 5 bases and V 5 bases, and 6 bases lay outside the gene matches. The CDR3 consists of 17 residues. Here the CDR3 DNA reads TGTGCCAGCAGTCCGGGACTAGCGGGAGGAGGGACCGGGGAGCTGTTTTTT. Its protein product is CASSPGLAGGGTGELFF.

The DNA for the CDR3 is TGTGCCAGTAGTATAGACCTCGGCGACATCTTCCCATCTGAAGCTTTCTTT. The encoded protein is CASSIDLGDIFPSEAFF. The chain recombines TRBV19 with TRBJ1-1; D not certain. Germline V CDR1 and CDR2: LNHDA, SQIVND (reference sequence). The CDR3 is made up of 17 amino acids. The V gene lost 0 bases and the J gene lost 6 bases, with 20 bases spanning the gap.

This clone has only one observation. The rearrangement links TRBV28 to TRBJ1-3; the match to TRBD1 covers 11 bases. This CDR3 spans 16 amino acids. V gave up 4 bases and J gave up 2 bases; unmatched junction bases: 4. Germline values: CDR1 MDHEN, CDR2 SYDVKM. The DNA of the CDR3 is TGTGCCAGCAGTTCTGGACAGGGGGCGCCTGGAAACACCATATATTTT. It codes for CASSSGQGAPGNTIYF. The whole variable domain, filled in from reference TRBV28 and TRBJ1-3, reads DVKVTQSSRYLVKRTGEKVFLECVQDMDHENMFWYRQDPGLGLRLIYFSYDVKMKEKGDIPEGYSVSREKKERFSLILESASTNQTSMYLCASSSGQGAPGNTIYFGEGSWLTVV.

The V and J genes are TRBV18 and TRBJ1-1; perhaps TRBD1 as D (5 bases). V was pared by 6 bases and J by 5 bases, with 13 bases between. CDR1 is KGHSH and CDR2 is LQKENI in the germline V gene. The CDR3 has 13 residues. CDR3 in DNA: TGTGCCAGCTCCGATGACGGGGGGACTGAAGCTTTCTTT. It encodes CASSDDGGTEAFF. The entire variable domain, with the rest obtained from reference TRBV18 and TRBJ1-1, is as follows: NAGVMQNPRHLVRRRGQEARLRCSPMKGHSHVYWYRQLPEEGLKFMVYLQKENIIDESGMPKERFSAEFPKEGPSILRIQQVVRGDSAAYFCASSDDGGTEAFFGQGTRLTVV.